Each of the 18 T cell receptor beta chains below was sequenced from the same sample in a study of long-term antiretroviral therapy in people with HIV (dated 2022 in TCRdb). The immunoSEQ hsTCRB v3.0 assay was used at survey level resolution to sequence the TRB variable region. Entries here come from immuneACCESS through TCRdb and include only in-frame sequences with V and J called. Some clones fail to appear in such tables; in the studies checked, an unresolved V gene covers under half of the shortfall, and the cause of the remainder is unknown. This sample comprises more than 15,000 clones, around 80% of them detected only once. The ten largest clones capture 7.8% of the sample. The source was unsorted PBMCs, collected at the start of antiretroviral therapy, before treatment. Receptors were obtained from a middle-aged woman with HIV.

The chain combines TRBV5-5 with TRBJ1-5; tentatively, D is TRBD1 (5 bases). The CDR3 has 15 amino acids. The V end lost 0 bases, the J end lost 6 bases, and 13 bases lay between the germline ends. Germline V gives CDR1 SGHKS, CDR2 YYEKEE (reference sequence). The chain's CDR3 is CASSLEVQGGQPQHF. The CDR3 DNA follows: TGTGCCAGCAGCTTGGAGGTCCAGGGAGGTCAGCCCCAGCATTTT.

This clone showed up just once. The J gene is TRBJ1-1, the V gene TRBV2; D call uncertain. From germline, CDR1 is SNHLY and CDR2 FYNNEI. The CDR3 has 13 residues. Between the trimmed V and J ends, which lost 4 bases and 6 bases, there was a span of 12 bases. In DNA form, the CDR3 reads TGTGCCAGCAGTGCCCCAGAAAGGGCTGAAGCTTTCTTT. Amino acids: CASSAPERAEAFF.

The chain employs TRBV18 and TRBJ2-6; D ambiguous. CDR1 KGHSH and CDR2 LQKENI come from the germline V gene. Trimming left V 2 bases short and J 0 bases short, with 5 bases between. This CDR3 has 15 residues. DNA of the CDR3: TGTGCCAGCTCACCAACCATCTCTGGGGCCAACGTCCTGACTTTC. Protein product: CASSPTISGANVLTF.

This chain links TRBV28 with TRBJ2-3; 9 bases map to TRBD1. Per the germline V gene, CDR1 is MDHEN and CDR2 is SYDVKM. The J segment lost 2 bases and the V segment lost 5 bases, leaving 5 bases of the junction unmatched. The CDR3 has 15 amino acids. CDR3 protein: CASSLDRGTTDTQYF. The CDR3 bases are TGTGCCAGCAGTCTGGACAGGGGCACCACAGATACGCAGTATTTT.

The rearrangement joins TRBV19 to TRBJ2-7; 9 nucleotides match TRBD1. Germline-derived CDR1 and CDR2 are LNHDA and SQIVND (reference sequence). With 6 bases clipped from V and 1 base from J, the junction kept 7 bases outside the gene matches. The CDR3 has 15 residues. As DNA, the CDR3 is TGTGCCAGTAGAGACCCACAGGGGGCTTCCTACGAGCAGTACTTC. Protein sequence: CASRDPQGASYEQYF.

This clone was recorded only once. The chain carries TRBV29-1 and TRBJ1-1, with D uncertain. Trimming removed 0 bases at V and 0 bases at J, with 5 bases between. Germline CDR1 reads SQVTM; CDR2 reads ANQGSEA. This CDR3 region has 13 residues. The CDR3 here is CSVEEGLNTEAFF. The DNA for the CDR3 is TGCAGCGTTGAAGAAGGGTTGAACACTGAAGCTTTCTTT.

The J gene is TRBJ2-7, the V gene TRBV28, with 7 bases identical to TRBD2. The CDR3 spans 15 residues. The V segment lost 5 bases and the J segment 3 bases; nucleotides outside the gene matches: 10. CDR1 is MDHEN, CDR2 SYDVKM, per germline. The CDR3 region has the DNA TGTGCCAGCAGTCCGACCGGGTCGGGGGGCTACGAGCAGTACTTC. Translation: CASSPTGSGGYEQYF.

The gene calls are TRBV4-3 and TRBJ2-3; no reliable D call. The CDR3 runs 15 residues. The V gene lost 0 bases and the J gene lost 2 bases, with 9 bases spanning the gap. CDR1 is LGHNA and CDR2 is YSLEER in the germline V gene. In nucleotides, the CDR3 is TGCGCCAGCAGCCAAGAAAACGGACCCACAGATACGCAGTATTTT. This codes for CASSQENGPTDTQYF.

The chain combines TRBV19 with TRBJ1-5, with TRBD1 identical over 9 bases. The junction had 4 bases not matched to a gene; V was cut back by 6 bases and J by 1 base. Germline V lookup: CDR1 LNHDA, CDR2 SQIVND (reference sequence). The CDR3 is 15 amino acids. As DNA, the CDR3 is TGTGCCAGTAGACTACAGGGGGCCAGCAATCAGCCCCAGCATTTT. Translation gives CASRLQGASNQPQHF.

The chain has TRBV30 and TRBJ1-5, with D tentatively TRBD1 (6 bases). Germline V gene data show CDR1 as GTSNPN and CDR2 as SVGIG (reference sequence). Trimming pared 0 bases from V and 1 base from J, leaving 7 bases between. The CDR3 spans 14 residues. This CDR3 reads CAWSVQGSNQPQHF. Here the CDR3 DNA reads TGTGCCTGGAGTGTACAGGGAAGCAATCAGCCCCAGCATTTT. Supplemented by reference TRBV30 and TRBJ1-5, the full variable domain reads SQTIHQWPATLVQPVGSPLSLECTVEGTSNPNLYWYRQAAGRGLQLLFYSVGIGQISSEVPQNLSASRPQDRQFILSSKKLLLSDSGFYLCAWSVQGSNQPQHFGDGTRLSIL.

CDR3 amino acids: CASSQDGSTDTQYF. The DNA for the CDR3 is TGTGCCAGCAGCCAAGATGGGAGCACAGATACGCAGTATTTT. The chain is built from TRBV4-2 and TRBJ2-3; D not certain. V was pared by 0 bases and J by 0 bases, with 4 bases between. CDR1 and CDR2 from the germline V gene are LGHNA and YNFKEQ. This CDR3 has 14 residues.

CDR3 sequence: CASSTRFDRDSYEQYF. CDR3 DNA sequence: TGTGCCAGCAGCACTCGATTCGACAGGGACTCCTACGAGCAGTACTTC. The V and J genes are TRBV21-1 and TRBJ2-7; TRBD1 is the table's D call, not checked against the DNA. TRBV21-1 is given as a pseudogene. CDR3 size: 16 residues.

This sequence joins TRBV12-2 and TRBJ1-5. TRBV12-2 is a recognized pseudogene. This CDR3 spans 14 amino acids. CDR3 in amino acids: CASRLGVTNQPQHF. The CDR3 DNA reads TGTGCAAGTCGCTTGGGGGTCACCAATCAGCCCCAGCATTTT.

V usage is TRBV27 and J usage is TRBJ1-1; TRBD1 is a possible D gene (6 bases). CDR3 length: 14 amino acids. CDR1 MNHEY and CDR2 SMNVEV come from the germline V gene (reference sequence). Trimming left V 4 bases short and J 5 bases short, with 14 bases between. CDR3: CASSSTTGQTEAFF. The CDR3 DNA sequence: TGTGCCAGCAGTTCGACTACTGGACAGACTGAAGCTTTCTTT.

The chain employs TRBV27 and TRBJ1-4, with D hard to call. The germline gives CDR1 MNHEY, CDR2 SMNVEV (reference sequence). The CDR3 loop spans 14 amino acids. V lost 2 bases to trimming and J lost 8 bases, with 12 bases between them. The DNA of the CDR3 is TGTGCCAGCAGTTTAACGGGCAATAACGAAAAACTGTTTTTT. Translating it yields CASSLTGNNEKLFF. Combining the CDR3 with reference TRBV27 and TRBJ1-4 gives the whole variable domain EAQVTQNPRYLITVTGKKLTVTCSQNMNHEYMSWYRQDPGLGLRQIYYSMNVEVTDKGDVPEGYKVSRKEKRNFPLILESPSPNQTSLYFCASSLTGNNEKLFFGSGTQLSVL.

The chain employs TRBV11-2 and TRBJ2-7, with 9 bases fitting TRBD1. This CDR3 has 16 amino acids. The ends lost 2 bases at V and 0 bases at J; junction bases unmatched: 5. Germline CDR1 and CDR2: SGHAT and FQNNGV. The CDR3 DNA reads TGTGCCAGCAGCTTAAACGGACAGGGGTCCTCCTACGAGCAGTACTTC. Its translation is CASSLNGQGSSYEQYF.

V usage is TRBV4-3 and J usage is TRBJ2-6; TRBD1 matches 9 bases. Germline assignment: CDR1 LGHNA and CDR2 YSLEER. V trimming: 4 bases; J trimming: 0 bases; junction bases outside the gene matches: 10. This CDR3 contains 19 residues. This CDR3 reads CASSLDPGQGSSGANVLTF. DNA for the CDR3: TGCGCCAGCAGCCTCGATCCGGGACAGGGAAGCTCTGGGGCCAACGTCCTGACTTTC.

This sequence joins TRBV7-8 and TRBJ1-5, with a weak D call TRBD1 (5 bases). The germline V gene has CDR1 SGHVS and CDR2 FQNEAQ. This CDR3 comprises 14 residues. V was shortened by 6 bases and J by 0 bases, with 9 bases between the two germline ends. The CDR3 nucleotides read TGTGCCAGCAGACTAGGGGCTAGCAATCAGCCCCAGCATTTT. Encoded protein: CASRLGASNQPQHF.